This record covers a single T cell receptor (beta chain). Antigen specificity is unknown. This record comes from a study of T cell responses to AZD1222 COVID-19 vaccine. Overall study context: Pooled samples include second doses given at about 4 or 12 weeks.

Study results and caveats: Clonal diversity was possibly underestimated, and white British individuals and females predominated among donors.

The method was immunoSEQ multiplex PCR; TCRdb's version includes in-frame clones alone and lacks a portion of them. The table has about 67,000 clones, roughly 84% seen once. This specimen consisted of peripheral blood, obtained on day 0 of AZD1222 vaccination. The clonotype comes from an adult in good health.

CDR3 DNA sequence: TGTGCCAGCTCACCCGGGACAGACTATGGCTACACCTTC. This encodes CASSPGTDYGYTF. The V and J genes are TRBV18 and TRBJ1-2, with 7 bases matching TRBD1. Germline trimming cut 3 bases from V and 3 bases from J; bases unmatched to any gene: 1. CDR1 and CDR2 from the germline V gene are KGHSH and LQKENI. CDR3 length equals 13 residues.